This TCR beta chain came from a study of tumor-infiltrating lymphocytes in primary liver carcinoma. The table lists this clonotype with a count of one. The template, about 540 ng total RNA, yielded TCR beta cDNA made with a constant-region primer. Slightly modified ARM-PCR, run as three nested multiplex PCR rounds, produced the TCR beta libraries. Amplification in the first two PCR rounds was performed using TRBV1-TRBV30 forward primers and a C-beta reverse primer for roughly 9 cycles each. A single record per CDR3 protein comes from TCRdb applying MiXCR to the multiplex PCR reads. The sample yields about 350,000 distinct CDR3 sequences, approximately 64% seen once. They got blood RNA out of unsorted whole blood and also pulled out germline DNA. CDR3 size: 12 residues. Germline V gene lookup returns CDR1 SQVTM and CDR2 ANQGSEA.

Sequencing was carried out using peripheral blood. The TCR originated in a man in his forties with primary liver carcinoma and hepatitis B virus infection. This chain links TRBV29-1 with TRBJ1-2; the D is unclear. The CDR3 DNA is TGCAGGCTATGGATAGGCCCTTATGGCTACACCTTC. Translating it yields CRLWIGPYGYTF.